The rows below give T cell receptor beta chains drawn from one sample of a study of neurological immune-mediated disorders. TCRdb reprocessed the 5' RACE reads via MiXCR and lists one record per CDR3 protein. The sample holds roughly 74,000 distinct CDR3 sequences, around 5.5% seen once. The source material was PBMCs. Receptors originate from a young man with multiple sclerosis. Each CDR3 is given with its conserved first and last residue. The order of the fields is clone size, V gene, J gene, D gene, CDR3 protein, CDR3 DNA. D genes are given only for firm matches. Rows give clone size only sometimes, using once, few, many, or a class for an expanded clone.

many	TRBV3-1	TRBJ1-5	NA	CASSQDFGDQPQHF	TGTGCCAGCAGCCAAGATTTCGGCGATCAGCCCCAGCATTTT
many	TRBV20-1	TRBJ2-7	TRBD2	CSAEDGTSGSYEQYF	TGCAGTGCCGAGGACGGGACTAGCGGGAGCTACGAGCAGTACTTC
NA	TRBV7-2	TRBJ2-7	NA	CASSTPPVYEQYF	TGTGCCAGCAGCACCCCACCTGTCTACGAGCAGTACTTC
many	TRBV28	TRBJ2-1	TRBD2	CASSFTSVNNEQFF	TGTGCCAGCAGTTTTACTAGCGTAAACAATGAGCAGTTCTTC
many	TRBV29-1	TRBJ1-1	NA	CSVDRGTEAFF	TGCAGCGTTGATCGGGGCACTGAAGCTTTCTTT
many	TRBV12-3/TRBV12-4	TRBJ2-2	NA	CASSQSPAEKQMGTGASTGELFF	TGTGCCAGCAGCCAGTCTCCCGCCGAAAAGCAGATGGGCACGGGGGCGAGCACCGGGGAGCTGTTTTTT
NA	TRBV11-2	TRBJ1-5	NA	CASSLESGNQPQHF	TGTGCCAGCAGCTTAGAGTCGGGCAATCAGCCCCAGCATTTT
many	TRBV20-1	TRBJ1-4	NA	CSARDGRSNEKLFF	TGCAGTGCTAGAGACGGACGGTCTAATGAAAAACTGTTTTTT
many	TRBV4-2	TRBJ2-3	TRBD2	CASSPLAGDTDTQYF	TGTGCCAGCAGCCCACTAGCGGGAGACACAGATACGCAGTATTTT
many	TRBV27	TRBJ2-3	TRBD1	CASRTGGTDTQYF	TGTGCCAGCAGGACAGGGGGCACGGATACGCAGTATTTT
many	TRBV12-3/TRBV12-4	TRBJ1-2	NA	CASSFGSNYGYTF	TGTGCCAGCAGTTTCGGCAGTAACTATGGCTACACCTTC
few	TRBV9	TRBJ2-6	TRBD2	CASSVSGGANVLTF	TGTGCCAGCAGCGTTAGCGGGGGGGCCAACGTCCTGACTTTC
many	TRBV7-2	TRBJ2-1	NA	CASSLVYGAYNEQFF	TGTGCCAGCAGCTTAGTTTACGGGGCCTACAATGAGCAGTTCTTC
many	TRBV20-1	TRBJ1-5	NA	CSASKRGSFNQPQHF	TGCAGTGCTAGTAAAAGGGGCAGTTTTAATCAGCCCCAGCATTTT
many	TRBV30	TRBJ2-2	TRBD2	CALTRSGRAQSGGELFF	TGTGCCTTAACCCGTAGCGGGAGGGCCCAGAGCGGCGGGGAGCTGTTTTTT
many	TRBV20-1	TRBJ2-1	NA	CSAIAPARANEQFF	TGCAGTGCCATAGCTCCGGCCCGGGCGAATGAGCAGTTCTTC
many	TRBV10-3	TRBJ2-2	TRBD1	CAISDPGQGAGTGELFF	TGTGCCATCAGTGACCCGGGACAGGGGGCAGGCACCGGGGAGCTGTTTTTT
many	TRBV7-8	TRBJ1-1	NA	CASSWGTWTEAFF	TGTGCCAGCAGCTGGGGGACTTGGACTGAAGCTTTCTTT
many	TRBV7-9	TRBJ2-3	TRBD2	CASSYGSSGLAGGTDTQYF	TGTGCCAGCAGCTACGGGAGCTCGGGACTAGCGGGGGGAACAGATACGCAGTATTTT
many	TRBV28	TRBJ2-3	TRBD2	CASSLPGLATDTQYF	TGTGCCAGCAGTTTACCCGGACTAGCTACAGATACGCAGTATTTT
many	TRBV20-1	TRBJ1-3	NA	CSAGARPLRSGNTIYF	TGCAGTGCTGGCGCCCGGCCTCTGCGCTCTGGAAACACCATATATTTT
many	TRBV20-1	TRBJ2-1	TRBD1	CSASHRTGKTYNEQFF	TGCAGTGCTAGCCACCGGACAGGGAAGACCTACAATGAGCAGTTCTTC
many	TRBV24-1	TRBJ1-2	NA	CATSDSGGYGYTF	TGTGCCACCAGTGATTCGGGGGGGTATGGCTACACCTTC
many	TRBV12-3/TRBV12-4	TRBJ2-4	TRBD2	CASSSLAGVAKNIQYF	TGTGCCAGCAGTTCGCTAGCGGGGGTAGCCAAAAACATTCAGTACTTC
many	TRBV5-1	TRBJ1-1	NA	CASSLAGGSTEAFF	TGCGCCAGCAGCTTGGCCGGCGGGAGCACTGAAGCTTTCTTT
few	TRBV5-6	TRBJ1-5	NA	CASSLGKGGQPQHF	TGTGCCAGCAGCTTGGGAAAGGGGGGGCAGCCCCAGCATTTT
many	TRBV28	TRBJ1-1	TRBD1	CASRPPGQLNTEAFF	TGTGCCAGCAGGCCCCCGGGACAGCTGAACACTGAAGCTTTCTTT
many	TRBV12-3/TRBV12-4	TRBJ1-1	NA	CASSYFIDHTEAFF	TGTGCCAGCAGCTATTTCATAGACCACACTGAAGCTTTCTTT
many	TRBV6-1	TRBJ2-7	TRBD1	CASSTYAGGVYF	TGTGCCAGTTCCACCTATGCAGGGGGCGTCTACTTC
many	TRBV20-1	TRBJ2-3	NA	CSARDSGTLYTDTQYF	TGCAGTGCTAGAGATTCCGGGACACTTTACACAGATACGCAGTATTTT
many	TRBV7-9	TRBJ1-3	NA	CASSSTDKNRNTIYF	TGTGCCAGCAGCTCAACGGACAAAAACAGAAACACCATATATTTT
few	TRBV4-2	TRBJ1-1	NA	CASSHSGRENTEAFF	TGTGCCAGCAGCCACTCGGGACGGGAGAACACTGAAGCTTTCTTT
many	TRBV15	TRBJ2-7	TRBD1	CATSRGGRGLSYEQYF	TGTGCCACCAGTCGGGGAGGCAGGGGGCTATCCTACGAGCAGTACTTC
many	TRBV5-1	TRBJ1-1	NA	CASSLRKPNTEAFF	TGCGCCAGCAGCTTGAGGAAACCGAACACTGAAGCTTTCTTT
few	TRBV15	TRBJ1-4	NA	CATSSTDRRNEKLFF	TGTGCCACCAGCAGCACGGACAGACGTAATGAAAAACTGTTTTTT